Following are 2 T cell receptor beta chains from one sample sequenced in a study of OX40 agonist ivuxolimab in advanced cancers. Assay used: immunoSEQ multiplex PCR; TCRdb lists only in-frame clones, some missing. The sample carries tens of thousands of clones, nearly 85% recorded once. Sequenced here: CD4+ or CD8+ T cells sorted from blood, sampled in a trial of the OX40 agonist ivuxolimab. Every receptor here comes from an adult with an advanced solid tumor such as melanoma, head and neck, liver or kidney cancer.

This clone has more than one count but fewer than ten. V is TRBV2 and J is TRBJ2-4; 7 positions agree with TRBD1. The ends lost 4 bases at V and 9 bases at J; junction bases unmatched: 9. Germline CDR1 reads SNHLY; CDR2 reads FYNNEI. The length of the CDR3 is 14 residues. CDR3 bases: TGTGCCAGCAGTGGACGGACAGGTGGTGCCATTCAGTACTTC. Translating gives CASSGRTGGAIQYF.

The V call is TRBV15, the J call TRBJ2-3, with 7 positions matching TRBD1. Germline CDR1 and CDR2: LNHNV and YYDKDF (reference sequence). The CDR3 is made up of 17 amino acids. The V segment lost 3 bases and the J segment 1 base; nucleotides outside the gene matches: 10. The CDR3 sequence: CATSRIKTGSGTDTQYF. CDR3 DNA: TGTGCCACCAGCAGGATTAAGACAGGGTCGGGCACAGATACGCAGTATTTT.